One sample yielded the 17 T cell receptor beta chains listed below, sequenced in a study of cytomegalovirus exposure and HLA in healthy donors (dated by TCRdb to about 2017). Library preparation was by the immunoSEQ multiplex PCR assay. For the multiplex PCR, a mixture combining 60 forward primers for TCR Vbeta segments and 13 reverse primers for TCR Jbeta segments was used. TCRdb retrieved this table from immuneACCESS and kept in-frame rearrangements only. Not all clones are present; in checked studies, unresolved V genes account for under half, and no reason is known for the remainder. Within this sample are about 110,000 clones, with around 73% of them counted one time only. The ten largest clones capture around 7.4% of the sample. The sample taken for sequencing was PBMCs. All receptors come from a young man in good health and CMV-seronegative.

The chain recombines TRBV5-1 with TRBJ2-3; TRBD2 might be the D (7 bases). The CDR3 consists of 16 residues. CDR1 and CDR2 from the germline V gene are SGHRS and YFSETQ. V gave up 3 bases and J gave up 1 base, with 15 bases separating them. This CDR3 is CASSSEVRGRTDTQYF. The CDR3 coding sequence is TGCGCCAGCAGCTCCGAGGTGCGGGGGCGCACAGATACGCAGTATTTT.

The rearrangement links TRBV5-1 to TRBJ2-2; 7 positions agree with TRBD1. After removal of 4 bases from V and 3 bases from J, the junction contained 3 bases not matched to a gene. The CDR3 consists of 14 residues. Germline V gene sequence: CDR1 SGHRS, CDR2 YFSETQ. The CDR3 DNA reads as TGCGCCAGCAGCCATACAGGGGACACCGGGGAGCTGTTTTTT. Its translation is CASSHTGDTGELFF.

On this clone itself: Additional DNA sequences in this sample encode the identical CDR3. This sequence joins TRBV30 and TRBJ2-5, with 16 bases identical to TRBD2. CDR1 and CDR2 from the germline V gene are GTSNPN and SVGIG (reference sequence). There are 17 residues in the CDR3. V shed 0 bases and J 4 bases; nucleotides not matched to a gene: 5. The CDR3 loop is CAWSVRGLAGGGETQYF. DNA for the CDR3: TGTGCCTGGAGTGTAAGGGGACTAGCGGGGGGGGGAGAGACCCAGTACTTC.

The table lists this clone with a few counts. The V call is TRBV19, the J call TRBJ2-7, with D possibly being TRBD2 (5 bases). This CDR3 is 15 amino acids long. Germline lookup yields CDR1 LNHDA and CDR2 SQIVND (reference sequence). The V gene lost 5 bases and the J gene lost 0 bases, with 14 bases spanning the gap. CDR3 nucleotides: TGTGCCAGTAGTCGCGGGTTGGGCGGCTCCTACGAGCAGTACTTC. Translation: CASSRGLGGSYEQYF.

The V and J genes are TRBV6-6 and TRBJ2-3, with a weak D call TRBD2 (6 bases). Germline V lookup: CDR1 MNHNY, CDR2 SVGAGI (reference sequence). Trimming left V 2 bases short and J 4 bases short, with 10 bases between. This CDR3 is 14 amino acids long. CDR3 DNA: TGTGCCAGCAGTTACAGGAGGGTTTCAGATACGCAGTATTTT. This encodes CASSYRRVSDTQYF.

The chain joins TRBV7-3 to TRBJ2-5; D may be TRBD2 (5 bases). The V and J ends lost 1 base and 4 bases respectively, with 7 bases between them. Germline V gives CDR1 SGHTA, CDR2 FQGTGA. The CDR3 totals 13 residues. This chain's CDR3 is CASSLRGGETQYF. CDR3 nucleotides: TGTGCCAGCAGCTTAAGAGGAGGAGAGACCCAGTACTTC.

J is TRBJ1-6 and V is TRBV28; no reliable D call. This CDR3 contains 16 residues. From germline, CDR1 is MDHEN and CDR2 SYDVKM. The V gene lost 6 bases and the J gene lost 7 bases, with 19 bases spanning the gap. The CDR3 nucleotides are TGTGCCAGCAGGTTGGCCGGGAACCCATCAAATTCACCCCTCCACTTT. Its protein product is CASRLAGNPSNSPLHF.

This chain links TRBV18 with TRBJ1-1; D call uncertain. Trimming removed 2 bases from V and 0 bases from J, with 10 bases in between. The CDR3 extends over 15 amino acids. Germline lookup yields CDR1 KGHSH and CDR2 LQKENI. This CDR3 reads CASSPNRQVNTEAFF. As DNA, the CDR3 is TGTGCCAGCTCACCAAATCGTCAGGTGAACACTGAAGCTTTCTTT.

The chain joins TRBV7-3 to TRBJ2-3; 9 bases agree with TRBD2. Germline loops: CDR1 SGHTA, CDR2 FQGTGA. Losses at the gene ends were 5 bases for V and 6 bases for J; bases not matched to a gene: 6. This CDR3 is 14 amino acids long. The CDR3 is CASSPGTSMDTQYF. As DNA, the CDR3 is TGTGCCAGCAGCCCCGGGACTAGCATGGATACGCAGTATTTT.

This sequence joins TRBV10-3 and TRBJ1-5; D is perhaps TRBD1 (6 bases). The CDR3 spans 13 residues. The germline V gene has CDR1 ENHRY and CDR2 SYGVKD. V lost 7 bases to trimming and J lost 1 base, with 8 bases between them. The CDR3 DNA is TGTGCCATCACAGGGGAAAGCAATCAGCCCCAGCATTTT. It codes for CAITGESNQPQHF.

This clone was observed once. The DNA for the CDR3 is TGTGCCAGCAGCTTCCCGACAGGGGCCGGGACTGAAGCTTTCTTT. It is translated as CASSFPTGAGTEAFF. V is TRBV5-8 and J is TRBJ1-1; 8 bases are shared with TRBD1. The CDR3 loop spans 15 amino acids. The V gene's germline CDR1 is SGHTS and CDR2 YDEGEE. V shed 2 bases, J shed 5 bases, and the junction held 8 bases outside the gene matches.

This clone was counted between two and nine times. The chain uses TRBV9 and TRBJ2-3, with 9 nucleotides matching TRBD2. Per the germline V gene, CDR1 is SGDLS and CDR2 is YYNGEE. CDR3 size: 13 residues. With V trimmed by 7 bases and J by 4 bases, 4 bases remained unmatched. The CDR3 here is CASGRGGSDTQYF. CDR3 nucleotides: TGTGCCAGCGGGCGGGGGGGCTCAGATACGCAGTATTTT.

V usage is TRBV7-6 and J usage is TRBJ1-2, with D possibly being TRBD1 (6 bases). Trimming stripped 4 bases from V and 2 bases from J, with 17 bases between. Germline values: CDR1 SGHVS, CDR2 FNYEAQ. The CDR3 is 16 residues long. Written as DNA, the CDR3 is TGTGCCAGCAGCTCGACCCTAGGGGGGGTCAACTATGGCTACACCTTC. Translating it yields CASSSTLGGVNYGYTF.

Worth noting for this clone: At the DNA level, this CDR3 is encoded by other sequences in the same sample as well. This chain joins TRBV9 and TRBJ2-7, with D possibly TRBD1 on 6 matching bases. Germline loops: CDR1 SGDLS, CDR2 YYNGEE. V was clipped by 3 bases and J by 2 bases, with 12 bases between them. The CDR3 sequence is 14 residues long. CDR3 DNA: TGTGCCAGCAGCGCTCAGGGGCAAACCTACGAGCAGTACTTC. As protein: CASSAQGQTYEQYF.

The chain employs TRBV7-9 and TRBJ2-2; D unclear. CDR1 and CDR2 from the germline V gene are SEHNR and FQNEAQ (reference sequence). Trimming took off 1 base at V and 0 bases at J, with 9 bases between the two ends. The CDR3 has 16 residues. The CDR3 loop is CASSLGRSTNTGELFF. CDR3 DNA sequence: TGTGCCAGCAGCTTAGGTCGGTCGACGAACACCGGGGAGCTGTTTTTT.

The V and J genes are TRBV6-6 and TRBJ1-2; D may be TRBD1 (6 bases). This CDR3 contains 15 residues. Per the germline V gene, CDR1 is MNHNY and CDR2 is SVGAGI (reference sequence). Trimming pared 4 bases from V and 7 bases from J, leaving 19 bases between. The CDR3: CASSLTDSTAGGYTF. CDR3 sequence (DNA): TGTGCCAGCAGTTTAACGGACAGTACCGCGGGTGGCTACACCTTC.

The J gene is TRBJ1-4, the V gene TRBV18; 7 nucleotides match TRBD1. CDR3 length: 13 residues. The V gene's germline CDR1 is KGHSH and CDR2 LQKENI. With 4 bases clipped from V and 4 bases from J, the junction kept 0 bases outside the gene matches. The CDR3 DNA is TGTGCCAGCTCACGGGACAGTAATGAAAAACTGTTTTTT. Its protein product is CASSRDSNEKLFF.